A single sample is the source of the 9 T cell receptor beta chains below, sequenced in a study of cytomegalovirus exposure and HLA in healthy donors (dated by TCRdb to about 2017). Library method: the immunoSEQ multiplex PCR assay. The multiplex PCR relied on a mix of 60 forward primers for TCR Vbeta segments and 13 reverse primers for TCR Jbeta segments. TCRdb retrieved this table from immuneACCESS and kept in-frame rearrangements only. Not all clones are present; in checked studies, unresolved V genes account for under half, and no reason is known for the remainder. Present in this sample are 50,000 to 60,000 clones, approximately 80% of which were seen just once. The ten largest clones take up roughly 1.5% of the sample. The source material was PBMCs. All receptors come from a female donor in good health and CMV-seronegative.

This clone was seen a single time. J is TRBJ1-5 and V is TRBV7-2; a possible D gene is TRBD1 (5 bases). Germline CDR1 and CDR2: SGHTA and FQGNSA. There are 15 residues in the CDR3. Trimming left V 2 bases short and J 3 bases short, with 11 bases between. CDR3 region: CASSLSGLNNQPQHF. The CDR3 nucleotides are TGTGCCAGCAGCTTATCGGGACTGAACAATCAGCCCCAGCATTTT.

This clone has only one observation. The rearrangement uses TRBV29-1 and TRBJ2-5; TRBD2 is a possible D gene (6 bases). The J call may be in error: the DNA end matches TRBJ2-7 better. Germline V gene lookup returns CDR1 SQVTM and CDR2 ANQGSEA. The CDR3 is 13 residues long. This CDR3 reads CSVEGGWGYEQYF. The CDR3 nucleotides read TGCAGCGTTGAGGGGGGATGGGGGTACGAGCAGTACTTC.

The chain links TRBV5-6 to TRBJ2-1; 10 bases line up with TRBD2. Germline V CDR1 and CDR2: SGHDT, YYEEEE. J was trimmed by 4 bases and V by 4 bases; bases with no gene match: 5. This CDR3 comprises 15 residues. The CDR3: CASSLSGGYYNEQFF. The CDR3 DNA sequence: TGTGCCAGCAGCCTTAGCGGGGGGTATTACAATGAGCAGTTCTTC.

This rearrangement joins TRBV5-8 to TRBJ1-1; D is perhaps TRBD1 (5 bases). CDR1 SGHTS and CDR2 YDEGEE come from the germline V gene. The germline V and J ends were trimmed by 3 bases and 1 base, with 10 bases remaining between them. This CDR3 has 14 amino acids. The CDR3 loop is CASSWGGRNTEAFF. CDR3 sequence (DNA): TGTGCCAGCAGCTGGGGGGGGAGGAACACTGAAGCTTTCTTT.

V usage is TRBV18 and J usage is TRBJ2-3; D is ambiguous. Trimming left V 3 bases short and J 12 bases short, with 13 bases between. Germline CDR1 KGHSH, CDR2 LQKENI. The CDR3 covers 12 residues. CDR3 sequence (DNA): TGTGCCAGCTCACCCTTAGCTATCGGACAGTATTTT. Protein product: CASSPLAIGQYF.

This clone was recorded once. The V call is TRBV7-2, the J call TRBJ2-5; TRBD2 matches 8 bases. The CDR3 runs to 16 residues. Germline assignment: CDR1 SGHTA and CDR2 FQGNSA. The ends lost 5 bases at V and 4 bases at J; junction bases unmatched: 12. DNA for the CDR3: TGTGCCAGCAGCCTAGAATCGGGGGGGCGCAGAGAGACCCAGTACTTC. It yields the protein CASSLESGGRRETQYF.

V gene TRBV4-2 combines with J gene TRBJ1-4; D unclear. The CDR3 length is 15 residues. V shed 0 bases and J shed 0 bases, with 5 bases lying between them. The germline gives CDR1 LGHNA, CDR2 YNFKEQ. This CDR3 reads CASSQEASTNEKLFF. CDR3 nucleotide sequence: TGTGCCAGCAGCCAAGAAGCGTCAACTAATGAAAAACTGTTTTTT.

This chain links TRBV10-3 with TRBJ2-2; 7 positions match TRBD2. V lost 3 bases to trimming and J lost 3 bases; unmatched junction nucleotides: 1. Germline values: CDR1 ENHRY, CDR2 SYGVKD. The CDR3 is made up of 14 amino acids. The DNA of the CDR3 is TGTGCCATCAGTGATGGGGGGGACACCGGGGAGCTGTTTTTT. As protein: CAISDGGDTGELFF.

V and J are TRBV7-6 and TRBJ2-2, with D hard to call. CDR3 length equals 13 residues. The V and J ends lost 4 bases and 7 bases respectively, with 10 bases between them. Germline V gene data show CDR1 as SGHVS and CDR2 as FNYEAQ. The CDR3 DNA follows: TGTGCCAGCAGCTCAGGCTTTGACGGGGAGCTGTTTTTT. Its translation is CASSSGFDGELFF.